A single count supports the clone carrying this TCR beta chain. This sample is drawn from a study of blood T cell repertoires in COVID-19. At the level of the study: T cells, B-cell-depleted T cells, or PBMCs provided the cDNA or gDNA that served as material.

The CDR3 runs to 15 residues. Germline V gene data show CDR1 as MNHEY and CDR2 as SVGAGI. V shed 5 bases, J shed 6 bases, and the junction held 6 bases outside the gene matches. In the source study's methods: Amplified reference gene primers provided the basis for estimating nucleated cell counts. The data were produced by immunoSEQ multiplex PCR, yet TCRdb's version contains in-frame clones alone and is incomplete. The V and J calls and clone size were taken over from that table, and D and trimming were inferred from the DNA. The table includes approximately 100,000 clones, less than 85% detected once.

The sequencing sample was made of peripheral blood. The receptor was isolated from a man between 65 and 80 years old with active or convalescent COVID-19. This chain connects TRBV6-5 to TRBJ2-1; 11 bases map to TRBD2. CDR3 in DNA: TGTGCCAGCAGTCGGGCTAGCGGGGGGTTCAATGAGCAGTTCTTC. The encoded protein is CASSRASGGFNEQFF.